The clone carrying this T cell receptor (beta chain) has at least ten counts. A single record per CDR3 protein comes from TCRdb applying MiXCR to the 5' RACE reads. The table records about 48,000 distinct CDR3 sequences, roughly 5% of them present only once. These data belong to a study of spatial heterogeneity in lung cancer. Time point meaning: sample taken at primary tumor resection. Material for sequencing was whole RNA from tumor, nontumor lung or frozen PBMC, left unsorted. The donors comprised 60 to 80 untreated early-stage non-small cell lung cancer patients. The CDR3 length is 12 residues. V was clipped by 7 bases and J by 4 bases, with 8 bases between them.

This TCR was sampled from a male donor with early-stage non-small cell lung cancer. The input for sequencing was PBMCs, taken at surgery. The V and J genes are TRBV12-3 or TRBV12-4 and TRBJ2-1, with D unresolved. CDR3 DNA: TGTGCCAGCACTCGAGAATACAATGAGCAGTTCTTC. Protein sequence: CASTREYNEQFF.